The T cell receptor beta chain described here comes from a study of shared clonotypes between healthy human individuals. Study-wide background: Per donor, three plates held CD4 naive cells, three held CD4 memory, two held CD8 naive and one held CD8 memory.

With 0 bases removed from V and 7 bases from J, the gap between germline ends came to 15 bases. Germline CDR1 is LNHNV and CDR2 is YYDKDF (reference sequence). This CDR3 spans 16 amino acids. Study findings and constraints: A generally larger estimated richness was seen in naive subsets than in memory subsets.

Only a few counts were recorded for this clone. Its antigen is as yet unknown. Data came from immunoSEQ multiplex PCR; TCRdb stores just in-frame clones and leaves some out. This sample has some 690,000 clones; about nine tenths occur once, and the top ten carry approximately 35%. The clonotype originates from a young man in good health. Some clones in this sample may be carry-over from other donors' samples. The chain combines TRBV15 with TRBJ2-2, with D perhaps being TRBD1 or TRBD2 (5 bases each). The sample consisted of memory CD8+ T cells from PBMCs. Sample subset: CD45RO+ cells pooled with CCR7-negative TemRA cells. DNA of the CDR3: TGTGCCACCAGCAGAGATGGGGGAGAGGTGGTCGGGGAGCTGTTTTTT. Amino acids: CATSRDGGEVVGELFF.